Shown below are 22 T cell receptor beta chains from a single sample sequenced in a study of blood T cell repertoires in COVID-19. Some clones are missing from TCRdb's copy, which holds only in-frame ones; the method was immunoSEQ multiplex PCR. The table includes 60,000 to 85,000 clones, 80% to 90% detected once. Specimen: peripheral blood. The receptors come from a man between 65 and 79 years old with acute or convalescent COVID-19.

V usage is TRBV28 and J usage is TRBJ1-1; TRBD1 matches at 7 bases. Germline loops: CDR1 MDHEN, CDR2 SYDVKM. The junction had 8 bases not matched to a gene; V was cut back by 3 bases and J by 7 bases. The CDR3 extends over 14 amino acids. CDR3 in amino acids: CASSFIGTEYEAFF. In DNA, the CDR3 is TGTGCCAGCAGTTTCATCGGGACAGAGTATGAAGCTTTCTTT.

V usage is TRBV19 and J usage is TRBJ2-5; 7 positions agree with TRBD2. The CDR3 has 15 residues. Looked up from germline, CDR1 is LNHDA and CDR2 is SQIVND (reference sequence). The ends lost 4 bases at V and 2 bases at J; junction bases unmatched: 7. CDR3 in DNA: TGTGCCAGTAGTAAGCGGGACGGGGAACAAGAGACCCAGTACTTC. Its protein is CASSKRDGEQETQYF. Together with reference TRBV19 and TRBJ2-5, the CDR3 gives the full variable domain: DGGITQSPKYLFRKEGQNVTLSCEQNLNHDAMYWYRQDPGQGLRLIYYSQIVNDFQKGDIAEGYSVSREKKESFPLTVTSAQKNPTAFYLCASSKRDGEQETQYFGPGTRLLVL.

This chain joins TRBV18 and TRBJ2-1; 11 bases agree with TRBD2. With 5 bases clipped from V and 7 bases from J, the junction kept 10 bases outside the gene matches. In germline, CDR1 is KGHSH, CDR2 LQKENI. The CDR3 is 16 residues long. For the CDR3, the DNA is TGTGCCAGCTCAAAGCTTCTAGCGGGGGGCCATAATGAGCAGTTCTTC. It yields the protein CASSKLLAGGHNEQFF.

This clone occurred once. The chain links TRBV28 to TRBJ2-1, with TRBD1 as a possible D gene (6 bases). V was cut by 8 bases and J by 5 bases, with 22 bases left in between. Germline CDR1 reads MDHEN; CDR2 reads SYDVKM. The CDR3 is 16 amino acids. The CDR3 spells CASGGVDSGYHNEQFF. CDR3 nucleotides: TGTGCCAGCGGGGGCGTCGACAGCGGATACCACAATGAGCAGTTCTTC.

The chain uses TRBV5-4 and TRBJ1-2; the match to TRBD1 covers 11 bases. This CDR3 has 16 amino acids. J lost 8 bases, V lost 5 bases, and 14 bases had no gene match. Looked up from germline, CDR1 is SGHNT and CDR2 is YYREEE (reference sequence). The DNA of the CDR3 is TGTGCCAGCAGACGCGGACAGGGGGCGCCCTTAACAGGCTACACCTTC. Protein sequence: CASRRGQGAPLTGYTF.

The V gene is TRBV5-3, the J gene TRBJ1-2; no clear D. TRBV5-3 is sorted into the ORF group, with uncertain function. The CDR3 consists of 14 residues. V lost 4 bases and J 4 bases, leaving 14 bases between the germline ends. CDR3 DNA: TGTGCCAGAAGCGTGGACGCTACGGGCTATGGCTACACCTTC. Translating it yields CARSVDATGYGYTF.

The chain couples TRBV28 to TRBJ1-2, with a tentative D call TRBD1 (6 bases). With 8 bases removed from V and 4 bases from J, the gap between germline ends came to 11 bases. Looked up from germline, CDR1 is MDHEN and CDR2 is SYDVKM. The CDR3 extends over 12 amino acids. CDR3 protein: CASERTVYGYTF. DNA for the CDR3: TGTGCCAGCGAACGGACAGTCTATGGCTACACCTTC.

The chain joins TRBV5-1 to TRBJ1-1; TRBD1 agrees at 7 bases. Per the germline V gene, CDR1 is SGHRS and CDR2 is YFSETQ. CDR3 size: 17 residues. The J segment lost 1 base and the V segment lost 0 bases, leaving 9 bases of the junction unmatched. CDR3 DNA sequence: TGCGCCAGCAGCTTGGGACAGGGTAGGATTCGGAACACTGAAGCTTTCTTT. Amino acids: CASSLGQGRIRNTEAFF. Full variable domain (remainder filled in from reference TRBV5-1 and TRBJ1-1): KAGVTQTPRYLIKTRGQQVTLSCSPISGHRSVSWYQQTPGQGLQFLFEYFSETQRNKGNFPGRFSGRQFSNSRSEMNVSTLELGDSALYLCASSLGQGRIRNTEAFFGQGTRLTVV.

V usage is TRBV10-3 and J usage is TRBJ2-5; 7 positions match TRBD2. The CDR3 loop spans 15 amino acids. Germline CDR1 ENHRY, CDR2 SYGVKD. Losses at the gene ends were 6 bases for V and 2 bases for J; bases not matched to a gene: 9. This chain's CDR3 is CAISLHGGGQETQYF. The CDR3 region has the DNA TGTGCCATCAGCTTACATGGGGGAGGGCAAGAGACCCAGTACTTC.

This clone was seen only once. V and J are TRBV12-3 or TRBV12-4 and TRBJ2-3; weak D call: TRBD2 (6 bases). The CDR3 is 12 amino acids. V gave up 7 bases and J gave up 5 bases, with 10 bases separating them. The CDR3 loop is CASIGGKDTQYF. The CDR3, as DNA: TGTGCCAGCATCGGGGGTAAAGATACGCAGTATTTT.

Note on this clone: The junction departs from the called germline gene at one end, perhaps through a read error. CDR3: CASSNSWADMDEKLFF. CDR3 in DNA: TGTGCCAGCAGTAACTCCTGGGCGGACATGGATGAAAAACTGTTTTTT. The genes are TRBV6-5 and TRBJ1-4; D perhaps matches TRBD1 (5 bases). Germline V lookup: CDR1 MNHEY, CDR2 SVGAGI. CDR3 size: 16 residues.

The chain recombines TRBV3-1 (or the pseudogene TRBV3-2) with TRBJ2-7; weak D call: TRBD1 (6 bases). V was cut by 5 bases and J by 4 bases, with 15 bases left in between. This CDR3 region has 14 residues. CDR1 is LGHDT and CDR2 is YNNKEL in the germline V gene (reference sequence). The CDR3 DNA reads TGTGCCAGCAGCTTGACAGGTTTGGGATACGAGCAGTACTTC. This codes for CASSLTGLGYEQYF.

The chain combines TRBV6-5 with TRBJ2-1; 9 bases fit TRBD2. The CDR3 length is 16 residues. CDR1 is MNHEY and CDR2 is SVGAGI in the germline V gene. J lost 2 bases, V lost 0 bases, and 2 bases had no gene match. The CDR3 DNA reads as TGTGCCAGCAGTTACTCTCGGACTAGCGCCTACAATGAGCAGTTCTTC. It is translated as CASSYSRTSAYNEQFF.

This clone was observed a handful of times. This rearrangement joins TRBV5-1 to TRBJ2-2; 8 nucleotides agree with TRBD2. V lost 0 bases to trimming and J lost 1 base; unmatched junction nucleotides: 2. Germline lookup yields CDR1 SGHRS and CDR2 YFSETQ. CDR3 length: 16 residues. In nucleotides, the CDR3 is TGCGCCAGCAGCTTGGGGCTAGCGGGGAACACCGGGGAGCTGTTTTTT. It translates to CASSLGLAGNTGELFF.

In its sample, this clone was seen a few times. This chain links TRBV6-5 with TRBJ2-7, with TRBD1 identical over 10 bases. In germline, CDR1 is MNHEY, CDR2 SVGAGI. Trimming cost V 6 bases and J 1 base; bases outside gene matches: 6. CDR3 length: 15 residues. CDR3 region: CASRGDRGTSYEQYF. As DNA, the CDR3 is TGTGCCAGCAGGGGGGACAGGGGAACGTCCTACGAGCAGTACTTC.

The rearrangement links TRBV2 to TRBJ2-3; D is possibly TRBD2 (7 bases). CDR1 is SNHLY and CDR2 is FYNNEI in the germline V gene. The CDR3 sequence is 16 residues long. V shed 3 bases and J shed 3 bases, with 16 bases lying between them. In DNA, the CDR3 is TGTGCCAGCAGTGACCTCGGGGGAGGGGGGACAGATACGCAGTATTTT. Residues: CASSDLGGGGTDTQYF.

The chain employs TRBV3-1 (or the pseudogene TRBV3-2) and TRBJ2-5, with a weak D call TRBD2 (6 bases). Germline CDR1 LGHDT, CDR2 YNNKEL (reference sequence). Deletions cut 2 bases from V and 3 bases from J, with 13 bases between. This CDR3 spans 15 amino acids. CDR3 bases: TGTGCCAGCAGCCAATCTGTGGGAGGTAAAGAGACCCAGTACTTC. Protein: CASSQSVGGKETQYF.

Notes on this clone: One end of the junction does not line up with germline, which may come from a read error. CDR3 nucleotides: TGCAGCGTTGAAGATTTGGCAGCGAATGGAAAACTGTTTTTT. Protein product: CSVEDLAANGKLFF. The chain has TRBV29-1 and TRBJ1-4; no clear D gene. This CDR3 spans 14 amino acids. Germline CDR1 and CDR2: SQVTM and ANQGSEA.

The J gene is TRBJ2-7, the V gene TRBV27, with TRBD1 matching 7 bases. V dropped 1 base and J dropped 6; count of bases not matched to a gene: 18. Germline values: CDR1 MNHEY, CDR2 SMNVEV (reference sequence). This CDR3 contains 18 residues. In nucleotides, the CDR3 is TGTGCCAGCAGTTTATTTATTAAGTCAGGGGGTCGAGTGGGCGAGCAGTACTTC. Translation gives CASSLFIKSGGRVGEQYF.

The chain uses TRBV18 and TRBJ2-7, with D perhaps TRBD2 (5 bases). The CDR3 is 15 residues long. V lost 3 bases and J lost 0, with 12 bases in between. CDR1 and CDR2 from the germline V gene are KGHSH and LQKENI. In DNA, the CDR3 is TGTGCCAGCTCACCCAATCCCGGGAACTCCTACGAGCAGTACTTC. It encodes CASSPNPGNSYEQYF.

The chain uses TRBV6-5 and TRBJ2-1, with no clear D. This CDR3 has 16 amino acids. Germline V CDR1 and CDR2: MNHEY, SVGAGI. The germline V and J ends were trimmed by 4 bases and 5 bases, with 18 bases remaining between them. CDR3 sequence (DNA): TGTGCCAGCAGTTCCTTCATTGGCCTCAAAAACAATGAGCAGTTCTTC. As protein: CASSSFIGLKNNEQFF.

The rearrangement joins TRBV2 to TRBJ1-4; TRBD1 agrees at 7 bases. This CDR3 contains 13 residues. With 11 bases clipped from V and 5 bases from J, the junction kept 8 bases outside the gene matches. The germline CDR1 and CDR2 sequences are SNHLY and FYNNEI. The chain's CDR3 is CAGTTGTNEKLFF. Written as DNA, the CDR3 is TGTGCCGGGACGACAGGGACAAATGAAAAACTGTTTTTT.